The rows below give T cell receptor beta chains drawn from one sample of a study of shared clonotypes between healthy human individuals. Method: immunoSEQ multiplex PCR; TCRdb's copy keeps in-frame clones and lacks some. The sample holds some 2 million clones, about 95% seen once. Sequenced sample: naive CD8+ T cells sorted from blood. The receptors were gathered from a young man in good health. The CDR3 runs from the conserved cysteine through the conserved F or W. A D gene is named only where the DNA matches it firmly. Clone size is not always given. Where it is, it says once, few, many or a class for expanded clones.

d_call j_call cdr3_length clone_size v_call cdr3_nt cdr3_aa
. TRBJ2-7 15 . TRBV4-3 TGCGCCAGCAGCCAAGGCCCAGCGGGACAATACGAGCAGTACTTC CASSQGPAGQYEQYF
. TRBJ2-7 13 . TRBV7-9 TGTGCCAGCAGCTTAGAAGGGGGATACGAGCAGTACTTC CASSLEGGYEQYF
. TRBJ2-7 15 . TRBV4-1 TGCGCCAGCAGCCAAGAAAGCAGGACGGTCTACGAGCAGTACTTC CASSQESRTVYEQYF
TRBD1 TRBJ1-5 14 . TRBV19 TGTGCCAGTAGGGACAGGGGTAGCAATCAGCCCCAGCATTTT CASRDRGSNQPQHF
. TRBJ1-6 16 . TRBV5-6 TGTGCCAGCAGCGGAGTTGGTAGCTCCTATAATTCACCCCTCCACTTT CASSGVGSSYNSPLHF
TRBD2 TRBJ2-3 17 . TRBV11-2 TGTGCCAGCAGCTTAGAAAGTGGAAATAGCGGGTCAGATACGCAGTATTTT CASSLESGNSGSDTQYF
. TRBJ1-2 17 . TRBV4-1 TGCGCCAGCAGCCAAGATGAGGGGGAGGAGTACTACTATGGCTACACCTTC CASSQDEGEEYYYGYTF
. TRBJ2-2 17 . TRBV21-1 TGTGCCAGCAGCAAAGGTCCCCGGATGGCGAACACCGGGGAGCTGTTTTTT CASSKGPRMANTGELFF
. TRBJ2-1 15 . TRBV27 TGTGCCAGCAGCCTCTCGGGGTCCTCCTACAATGAGCAGTTCTTC CASSLSGSSYNEQFF
. TRBJ2-7 14 many TRBV27 TGTGCCAGCAGTCCCACAGGTACTACCTACGAGCAGTACTTC CASSPTGTTYEQYF
TRBD1 TRBJ2-2 16 . TRBV7-9 TGTGCCAGCAGCATAACAGGGGGTCCAAACACCGGGGAGCTGTTTTTT CASSITGGPNTGELFF
TRBD1 TRBJ1-1 13 . TRBV27 TGTGCCAGCAGTTTGCAGGGGGCGCAGGGAGCTTTCTTT CASSLQGAQGAFF
. TRBJ1-3 14 . TRBV7-9 TGTGCCAGCGGTGGGGAGGGGACTGGAAACACCATATATTTT CASGGEGTGNTIYF
TRBD1 TRBJ2-7 18 . TRBV4-3 TGCGCCAGCAGCCAATTTACGGACAGGGGGCTTGAACGGTACGAGCAGTACTTC CASSQFTDRGLERYEQYF
. TRBJ1-5 13 . TRBV11-2 TGTGCCAGCAGCTTAGAGTTCGGCCAGCCCCAGCATTTT CASSLEFGQPQHF
. TRBJ2-7 11 . TRBV27 TGTGCCAGCACTCTCGGGAACGAGCAGTACTTC CASTLGNEQYF
. TRBJ2-7 14 . TRBV10-2 TGCGCCAGCAGTGAGTCGGCAGGTTATTGGGGGCAGTACTTC CASSESAGYWGQYF
. TRBJ2-1 15 . TRBV27 TGTGCCAGCAGTTTATCAGGGGCGCCCTACAATGAGCAGTTCTTC CASSLSGAPYNEQFF
. TRBJ1-1 12 . TRBV6-6 TGTGCCAGCATCCTGTCGAACACTGAAGCTTTCTTT CASILSNTEAFF
TRBD2 TRBJ2-3 15 . TRBV9 TGTGCCAGCAGCCGCATAGCGGGAGGCTCAGATACGCAGTATTTT CASSRIAGGSDTQYF
TRBD2 TRBJ2-1 14 few TRBV9 TGTGCCAGCAGCGGAAGCGGGATCTACAATGAGCAGTTCTTC CASSGSGIYNEQFF
. TRBJ1-1 13 . TRBV13 TGTGCCAGCATCGCCCGGGGGGGCACTGAAGCTTTCTTT CASIARGGTEAFF
. TRBJ2-4 15 . TRBV13 TGTGCCAGCAGCTCCCAAGGGACGTTAAAAAACATTCAGTACTTC CASSSQGTLKNIQYF
TRBD1 TRBJ2-5 15 . TRBV5-1 TGCGCCAGCAGCTTGGCACAGGGGCGAGAAGAGACCCAGTACTTC CASSLAQGREETQYF
. TRBJ1-5 13 once TRBV6-1 TGTGCCAGCAGTGAAGATGGGGGACAGCCCCAGCATTTT CASSEDGGQPQHF
. TRBJ1-6 19 . TRBV7-9 TGTGCCAGCAGCTTCCCCCAACTGACAGACCGCTCCTATAATTCACCCCTCCACTTT CASSFPQLTDRSYNSPLHF
. TRBJ2-6 16 few TRBV27 TGTGCCAGCAGTTTATCTGGAGGGGCTGGGGCCAACGTCCTGACTTTC CASSLSGGAGANVLTF
TRBD1 TRBJ2-7 14 . TRBV9 TGTGCCAGCAGCGTACAGGGGGCACCCTACGAGCAGTACTTC CASSVQGAPYEQYF
. TRBJ1-3 16 . TRBV13 TGTGCCAGCAGCCCAGGAGGGGCCCCCTCTGGAAACACCATATATTTT CASSPGGAPSGNTIYF
. TRBJ2-2 11 . TRBV7-9 TGTGCCAGCAGCTTTCAGCGGGAGCTGTTTTTT CASSFQRELFF
. TRBJ2-7 11 . TRBV20-1 TGCAGTGCTAGAGATAGGGACGAGCAGTACTTC CSARDRDEQYF
. TRBJ1-4 15 . TRBV27 TGTGCCAGCAGTTTCCAGGGAACAACTAATGAAAAACTGTTTTTT CASSFQGTTNEKLFF
TRBD2 TRBJ2-2 17 once TRBV9 TGTGCCAGCAGCCCTCTCGCGGGAGGGCCGAACACCGGGGAGCTGTTTTTT CASSPLAGGPNTGELFF
TRBD2 TRBJ2-1 13 . TRBV29-1 TGCAGCGTTGGCGCTAGCGGGATAGGTGAGCAGTTCTTC CSVGASGIGEQFF
. TRBJ1-5 15 . TRBV6-5 TGTGCCAGCAGCCTACAGGGATTCAGCAATCAGCCCCAGCATTTT CASSLQGFSNQPQHF
. TRBJ2-3 12 . TRBV9 TGTGCCAGCAGCCCCTCCGCAGATACGCAGTATTTT CASSPSADTQYF
TRBD2 TRBJ2-3 14 once TRBV29-1 TGCAGCGTTGCGGAGCGGGGGTCCACAGATACGCAGTATTTT CSVAERGSTDTQYF
. TRBJ1-2 13 . TRBV6-5 TGTGCCAGCAGTTACTCGACGGGGGAGGGCTACACCTTC CASSYSTGEGYTF
. TRBJ2-3 14 . TRBV27 TGTGCCAGCAGTACAGGGATTAGCACAGATACGCAGTATTTT CASSTGISTDTQYF
TRBD1 TRBJ2-4 18 . TRBV2 TGTGCCAGCCCACGGGACAGCTACAAACTCATAGCCAAAAACATTCAGTACTTC CASPRDSYKLIAKNIQYF